These 22 T cell receptor beta chains were all obtained from the same sample, sequenced in a study of blood T cell repertoires in COVID-19. Only in-frame clones appear in the TCRdb table, and some are missing; sequencing was by immunoSEQ multiplex PCR. The sample has approximately 300,000 clones; around 87% are singletons. The sequenced material came from peripheral blood. Receptor source: a woman between 35 and 50 years old with COVID-19, enrolled during active disease.

This chain links TRBV10-3 with TRBJ1-1; a weak D match, TRBD1 (6 bases). V was cut by 10 bases and J by 3 bases, with 18 bases left in between. CDR1 is ENHRY and CDR2 is SYGVKD in the germline V gene. The CDR3 runs 14 residues. In DNA, the CDR3 is TGTGCCAGTTCCCCCGTTACAGGGTACACTGAAGCTTTCTTT. This gives the protein CASSPVTGYTEAFF.

The rearrangement uses TRBV19 and TRBJ1-1, with a tentative D call TRBD1 (6 bases). The V end was cut by 3 bases, the J end by 5 bases, with 16 bases between. In germline, CDR1 is LNHDA, CDR2 SQIVND (reference sequence). This CDR3 is built from 15 residues. The CDR3 here is CASSIIPQGKTEAFF. The CDR3 DNA follows: TGTGCCAGTAGTATCATCCCCCAGGGGAAGACTGAAGCTTTCTTT.

The chain employs TRBV27 and TRBJ1-5, with a possible D match to TRBD1 (5 bases). The CDR3 runs to 15 residues. The V end lost 0 bases, the J end lost 6 bases, and 12 bases lay between the germline ends. Germline-derived CDR1 and CDR2 are MNHEY and SMNVEV (reference sequence). CDR3 amino acids: CASSLSSGTGQPQHF. The CDR3 DNA is TGTGCCAGCAGTTTATCGAGCGGGACCGGTCAGCCCCAGCATTTT.

This chain joins TRBV3-1 (or the pseudogene TRBV3-2) and TRBJ1-4, with a possible D match to TRBD1 (5 bases). Trimming cost V 2 bases and J 5 bases, with 9 bases left between them. Germline loops: CDR1 LGHDT, CDR2 YNNKEL (reference sequence). This CDR3 is 14 amino acids long. CDR3 DNA sequence: TGTGCCAGCAGCCAACGACAGAGAAATGAAAAACTGTTTTTT. This gives the protein CASSQRQRNEKLFF.

The chain uses TRBV4-3 and TRBJ2-3, with 9 bases identical to TRBD2. The length of the CDR3 is 16 residues. From germline, CDR1 is LGHNA and CDR2 YSLEER. After removal of 4 bases from V and 5 bases from J, the junction contained 10 bases not matched to a gene. The CDR3: CASSLLISGGLDTQYF. The CDR3 DNA is TGCGCCAGCAGCCTGTTGATTAGCGGGGGTTTAGATACGCAGTATTTT.

The gene calls are TRBV5-6 and TRBJ1-5; D is perhaps TRBD1 (6 bases). Trimming shortened V by 0 bases and J by 3 bases, and 7 bases separated the two germline ends. The CDR3 loop spans 14 amino acids. Germline-derived CDR1 and CDR2 are SGHDT and YYEEEE. CDR3: CASSLDRVNQPQHF. The CDR3 bases are TGTGCCAGCAGCTTGGACAGGGTCAATCAGCCCCAGCATTTT.

This clone was picked up one time. The chain couples TRBV5-1 to TRBJ2-1; TRBD1 might be the D (6 bases). Germline CDR1 is SGHRS and CDR2 is YFSETQ. The ends were cut back, 3 bases at V and 6 bases at J, with 16 bases in the middle. CDR3 length equals 15 residues. This CDR3 reads CASSWDTTGSNEQFF. The CDR3 nucleotides read TGCGCCAGCAGCTGGGACACTACCGGGTCCAATGAGCAGTTCTTC.

The rearrangement uses TRBV5-1 and TRBJ2-5; 13 bases fit TRBD2. This CDR3 comprises 17 residues. Germline V CDR1 and CDR2: SGHRS, YFSETQ. The junction had 12 bases not matched to a gene; V was cut back by 0 bases and J by 10 bases. This CDR3 reads CASSLVAVLAGGDGQYF. In DNA form, the CDR3 reads TGCGCCAGCAGCTTGGTCGCCGTACTAGCGGGGGGGGACGGCCAGTACTTC.

The chain has TRBV5-1 and TRBJ1-1; D is uncertain. Between the trimmed V and J ends, which lost 0 bases and 5 bases, there was a span of 8 bases. The CDR3 runs to 13 residues. Per germline, CDR1 SGHRS and CDR2 YFSETQ. The CDR3 DNA follows: TGCGCCAGCAGCTTGGATGCGGGGACTGAAGCTTTCTTT. It codes for CASSLDAGTEAFF. The whole variable domain, filled in from reference TRBV5-1 and TRBJ1-1, reads KAGVTQTPRYLIKTRGQQVTLSCSPISGHRSVSWYQQTPGQGLQFLFEYFSETQRNKGNFPGRFSGRQFSNSRSEMNVSTLELGDSALYLCASSLDAGTEAFFGQGTRLTVV.

This sequence joins TRBV27 and TRBJ1-1, with 9 positions matching TRBD1. The germline V gene has CDR1 MNHEY and CDR2 SMNVEV (reference sequence). The CDR3 length is 15 residues. V trimming: 1 base; J trimming: 5 bases; junction bases outside the gene matches: 5. The DNA for the CDR3 is TGTGCCAGCAGTTTATTGGGACAGGGCATTACTGAAGCTTTCTTT. Its protein is CASSLLGQGITEAFF.

With respect to this clone: In the same sample, other DNA sequences code for this CDR3. The gene calls are TRBV5-1 and TRBJ1-1; possibly TRBD1 for D (5 bases). V was clipped by 0 bases and J by 1 base, with 7 bases between them. The CDR3 contains 14 residues. CDR1 is SGHRS and CDR2 is YFSETQ in the germline V gene. CDR3 residues: CASSLGQRNTEAFF. CDR3 DNA sequence: TGCGCCAGCAGCTTGGGACAGAGGAACACTGAAGCTTTCTTT.

This chain connects TRBV23-1 to TRBJ2-7, with 8 nucleotides matching TRBD2. TRBV23-1 is classed as an ORF, of uncertain function. The length of the CDR3 is 17 residues. Unmatched junction bases numbered 18, after V lost 10 bases and J lost 1 base. The chain's CDR3 is CATQLTQRTSLSYEQYF. In nucleotides, the CDR3 is TGCGCCACACAATTAACTCAAAGGACTAGCCTATCCTACGAGCAGTACTTC.

The J gene is TRBJ1-3, the V gene TRBV29-1; D may be TRBD1 (6 bases). V lost 2 bases, J lost 5 bases, and 7 bases lay in between. Germline CDR1 and CDR2: SQVTM and ANQGSEA. This CDR3 contains 12 residues. The CDR3: CSVETGRNTIYF. The CDR3 nucleotides are TGCAGCGTTGAAACAGGGCGAAACACCATATATTTT.

The chain is built from TRBV9 and TRBJ1-2; 8 bases fit TRBD1. The CDR3 covers 14 residues. Germline loops: CDR1 SGDLS, CDR2 YYNGEE. J lost 7 bases, V lost 3 bases, and 8 bases had no gene match. The CDR3 loop reads CASSARTGPSGYTF. The CDR3 DNA is TGTGCCAGCAGCGCGCGGACAGGGCCCTCTGGCTACACCTTC.

This clone has just a few counts. The J gene is TRBJ2-7, the V gene TRBV6-2 or TRBV6-3, with D possibly TRBD1 on 6 matching bases. V lost 2 bases, J lost 2 bases, and 7 bases lay in between. The CDR3 is made up of 13 amino acids. The germline V gene has CDR1 MNHEY and CDR2 SVGEGT. As DNA, the CDR3 is TGTGCCAGCAGTTACACAGGGCCCTACGAGCAGTACTTC. It yields the protein CASSYTGPYEQYF.

V is TRBV5-1 and J is TRBJ2-5, with D maybe TRBD2 (6 bases). V was clipped by 2 bases and J by 2 bases, with 13 bases between them. Germline CDR1 reads SGHRS; CDR2 reads YFSETQ. This CDR3 is built from 15 residues. The CDR3 nucleotides are TGCGCCAGCAGCTTACTAGCCAGGTCACAAGAGACCCAGTACTTC. It encodes CASSLLARSQETQYF.

The genes are TRBV7-3 and TRBJ2-3; the match to TRBD2 covers 12 bases. With 5 bases clipped from V and 5 bases from J, the junction kept 5 bases outside the gene matches. The CDR3 has 15 residues. The germline V gene encodes CDR1 SGHTA and CDR2 FQGTGA. The CDR3 protein is CASSPLAGGVDTQYF. CDR3 DNA sequence: TGTGCCAGCAGCCCCCTAGCGGGAGGGGTAGATACGCAGTATTTT.

The V call is TRBV12-5, the J call TRBJ2-5, with D perhaps matching TRBD1 (6 bases). CDR1 and CDR2 (germline): LGHNT, FRNRAP. V was shortened by 6 bases and J by 4 bases, with 12 bases between the two germline ends. The CDR3 length is 13 residues. Here the CDR3 reads CASGQTGLETQYF. In DNA form, the CDR3 reads TGTGCTAGTGGCCAAACAGGGCTAGAGACCCAGTACTTC.

V gene TRBV19 combines with J gene TRBJ1-1; no reliable D call. Trimming took off 2 bases at V and 7 bases at J, with 14 bases between the two ends. CDR1 and CDR2 (germline): LNHDA, SQIVND (reference sequence). The CDR3 runs to 14 residues. The CDR3 region has the DNA TGTGCCAGTAGTATACAGGTTTTCGATCGTGAAGCTTTCTTT. Translation: CASSIQVFDREAFF.

This CDR3 is CASSPRGSSGDTIYF. CDR3 coding DNA: TGTGCCAGCAGCCCCAGGGGATCCAGCGGGGACACCATATATTTT. The V gene is TRBV11-3, the J gene TRBJ1-3; the D gene is possibly TRBD1 (6 bases). V lost 5 bases and J lost 8, with 19 bases in between. CDR1 is SGHNT and CDR2 is YENEEA in the germline V gene. The length of the CDR3 is 15 residues. Combining the CDR3 with reference TRBV11-3 and TRBJ1-3 gives the whole variable domain EAGVVQSPRYKIIEKKQPVAFWCNPISGHNTLYWYLQNLGQGPELLIRYENEEAVDDSQLPKDRFSAERLKGVDSTLKIQPAELGDSAVYLCASSPRGSSGDTIYFGEGSWLTVV.

The chain recombines TRBV6-6 with TRBJ2-5; possible D gene TRBD2, 6 bases. Germline V gene sequence: CDR1 MNHNY, CDR2 SVGAGI (reference sequence). The CDR3 sequence is 16 residues long. Trimming shortened V by 2 bases and J by 4 bases, and 17 bases separated the two germline ends. As DNA, the CDR3 is TGTGCCAGCAGTTACGGGACCGGGACCGGGGGAGAGACCCAGTACTTC. Its translation: CASSYGTGTGGETQYF.

This rearrangement joins TRBV9 to TRBJ2-1; no firm D call. There are 16 residues in the CDR3. The V and J ends lost 2 bases and 0 bases respectively, with 12 bases between them. Germline loops: CDR1 SGDLS, CDR2 YYNGEE. The CDR3 loop is CASSVWAVSSYNEQFF. In DNA, the CDR3 is TGTGCCAGCAGCGTTTGGGCAGTGAGCTCCTACAATGAGCAGTTCTTC.